This T cell receptor beta chain was sequenced in a study of T-cell reconstitution after alpha-beta-depleted transplantation in children. Preparation of the TCRbeta library used unique molecular identifiers. MiXCR was run by TCRdb on the PCR reads, yielding one entry per CDR3 protein. The sample lists about 110,000 distinct CDR3 sequences; approximately 10% were seen once. V lost 2 bases to trimming and J lost 9 bases; unmatched junction nucleotides: 7. The CDR3 has 15 amino acids. From germline, CDR1 is DFQATT and CDR2 SNEGSKA (reference sequence). This clonotype was detected only a few times. The receptor comes from a human donor who donated a stem cell graft to a child with acute lymphoblastic leukemia. This specimen was PBMCs from the stem cell graft donor, taken from the stem cell graft. The rearrangement joins TRBV20-1 to TRBJ2-1; 13 bases map to TRBD2. CDR3 region: CSARIRLAGGGEQFF. The CDR3 DNA reads TGCAGTGCTAGAATAAGACTAGCGGGAGGCGGTGAGCAGTTCTTC.